This T cell receptor beta chain stems from a study of blood T cell repertoires in COVID-19. About the study: Specimens from acute and convalescent COVID-19 originated in the United States, Italy and Spain. The cDNA or gDNA used as material had been derived from T cells, B-cell-depleted T cells, or PBMCs.

Assay: immunoSEQ multiplex PCR; the TCRdb copy retains only in-frame clones and omits some. The table has some 240,000 clones, about 90% seen once. Living in about two dozen US areas, the participants were between roughly 18 and 95 years of age. The germline V gene encodes CDR1 LGHDT and CDR2 YNNKEL (reference sequence). The V gene end was trimmed by 8 bases and the J gene end by 4 bases; junction bases not matched to a gene: 6. The CDR3 spans 14 residues. The sequence came from a middle-aged woman with acute COVID-19. Input material: PBMCs or T cells enriched from blood (not recorded which). J is TRBJ2-1 and V is TRBV3-1 (or the pseudogene TRBV3-2), with 9 bases identical to TRBD2. DNA of the CDR3: TGTGCCAGCCAGAGCGGGAGGTTTTACAATGAGCAGTTCTTC. It specifies CASQSGRFYNEQFF.